The present T cell receptor beta chain was sequenced within a study of blood T cell repertoires in COVID-19. Study context: Donors in the United States, Italy and Spain gave samples during acute or convalescent COVID-19. T cells, B-cell-depleted T cells, or PBMCs supplied cDNA or gDNA.

Methods used by the authors: Reference gene primer amplification gave nucleated cell count estimates. TCRdb's table, derived via immunoSEQ multiplex PCR, lists solely in-frame clones and lacks some. The V and J calls and clone size are taken from that table; D and trimming were inferred from the DNA. Among roughly 100,000 clones listed, 88% were seen once. With 4 bases clipped from V and 9 bases from J, the junction kept 8 bases outside the gene matches. Germline V gene lookup returns CDR1 SGHNT and CDR2 YYREEE (reference sequence). The CDR3 extends over 15 amino acids. The clonotype comes from a woman aged 70-85 years with acute or convalescent COVID-19. The chain recombines TRBV5-4 with TRBJ2-1, with TRBD2 matching over 12 bases. Source material: peripheral blood. In nucleotides, the CDR3 is TGTGCCAGCAGCCATCTAGCGGGAGGGCGGGGTGAGCAGTTCTTC. It yields the protein CASSHLAGGRGEQFF.